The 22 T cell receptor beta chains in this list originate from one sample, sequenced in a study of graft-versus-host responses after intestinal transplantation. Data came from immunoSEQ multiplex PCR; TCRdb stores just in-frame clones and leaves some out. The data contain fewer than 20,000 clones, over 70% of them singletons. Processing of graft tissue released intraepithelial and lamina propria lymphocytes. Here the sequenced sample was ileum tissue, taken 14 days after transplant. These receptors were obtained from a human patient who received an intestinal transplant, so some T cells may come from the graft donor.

CDR3: CASSIGQGAGQPQHF. CDR3 bases: TGTGCCAGTAGTATAGGCCAGGGGGCAGGGCAGCCCCAGCATTTT. The J gene is TRBJ1-5, the V gene TRBV19; 8 bases are shared with TRBD1. V trimming: 1 base; J trimming: 7 bases; junction bases outside the gene matches: 6. The CDR3 is 15 residues long. Germline CDR1 and CDR2: LNHDA and SQIVND (reference sequence). The complete variable domain, with remaining parts taken from reference TRBV19 and TRBJ1-5, reads DGGITQSPKYLFRKEGQNVTLSCEQNLNHDAMYWYRQDPGQGLRLIYYSQIVNDFQKGDIAEGYSVSREKKESFPLTVTSAQKNPTAFYLCASSIGQGAGQPQHFGDGTRLSIL.

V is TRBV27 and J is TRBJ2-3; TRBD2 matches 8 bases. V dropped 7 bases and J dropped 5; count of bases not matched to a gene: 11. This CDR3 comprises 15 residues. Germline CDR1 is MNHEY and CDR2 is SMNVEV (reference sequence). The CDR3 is CASTPGSGRGDTQYF. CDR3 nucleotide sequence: TGTGCCAGCACCCCCGGGAGCGGGAGAGGAGATACGCAGTATTTT.

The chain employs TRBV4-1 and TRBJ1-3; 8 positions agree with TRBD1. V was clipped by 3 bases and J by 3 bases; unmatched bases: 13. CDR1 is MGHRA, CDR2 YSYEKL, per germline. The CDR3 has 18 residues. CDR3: CASSQDFTGGASGNTIYF. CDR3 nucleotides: TGCGCCAGCAGCCAGGATTTTACAGGGGGAGCTAGTGGAAACACCATATATTTT.

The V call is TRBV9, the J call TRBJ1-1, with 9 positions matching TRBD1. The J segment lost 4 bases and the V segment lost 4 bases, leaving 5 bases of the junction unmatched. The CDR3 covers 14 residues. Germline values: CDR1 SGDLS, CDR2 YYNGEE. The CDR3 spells CASSPLTGGTEAFF. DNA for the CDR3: TGTGCCAGCAGCCCCCTGACAGGGGGCACTGAAGCTTTCTTT.

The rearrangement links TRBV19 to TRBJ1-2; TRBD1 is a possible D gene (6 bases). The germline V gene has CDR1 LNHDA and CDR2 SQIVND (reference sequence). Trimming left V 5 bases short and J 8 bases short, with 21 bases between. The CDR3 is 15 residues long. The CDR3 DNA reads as TGTGCCAGTAGTTTTATACAGGGCGGGGGTTACGGCTACACCTTC. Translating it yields CASSFIQGGGYGYTF.

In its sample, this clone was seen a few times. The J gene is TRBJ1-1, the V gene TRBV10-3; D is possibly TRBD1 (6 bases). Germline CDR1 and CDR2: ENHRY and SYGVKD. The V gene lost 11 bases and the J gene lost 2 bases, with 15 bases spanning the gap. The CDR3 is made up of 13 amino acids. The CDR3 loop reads CAHGGGANTEAFF. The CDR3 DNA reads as TGTGCCCATGGGGGCGGCGCCAACACTGAAGCTTTCTTT.

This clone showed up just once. The CDR3 loop is CASSLTGLANEQFF. The CDR3 DNA is TGTGCCAGCAGCTTAACCGGGCTGGCGAATGAGCAGTTCTTC. The chain uses TRBV7-9 and TRBJ2-1; unclear D gene. CDR3 length: 14 residues. The germline gives CDR1 SEHNR, CDR2 FQNEAQ (reference sequence). V was trimmed by 2 bases and J by 7 bases, leaving 12 bases between them.

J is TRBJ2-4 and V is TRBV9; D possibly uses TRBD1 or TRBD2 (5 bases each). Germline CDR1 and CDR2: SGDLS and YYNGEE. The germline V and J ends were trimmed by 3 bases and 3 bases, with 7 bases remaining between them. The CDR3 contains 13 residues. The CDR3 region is CASSGGSKNIQYF. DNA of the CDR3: TGTGCCAGCAGCGGGGGGAGCAAAAACATTCAGTACTTC.

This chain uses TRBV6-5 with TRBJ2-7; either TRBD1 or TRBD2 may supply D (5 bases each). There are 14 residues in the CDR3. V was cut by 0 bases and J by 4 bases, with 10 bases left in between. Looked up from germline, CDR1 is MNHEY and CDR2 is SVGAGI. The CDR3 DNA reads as TGTGCCAGCAGTTACTCCGGGACCCCTTACGAGCAGTACTTC. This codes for CASSYSGTPYEQYF.

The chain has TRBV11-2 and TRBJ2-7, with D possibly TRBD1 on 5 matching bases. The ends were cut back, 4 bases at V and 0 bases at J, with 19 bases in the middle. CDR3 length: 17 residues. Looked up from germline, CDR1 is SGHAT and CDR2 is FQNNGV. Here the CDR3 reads CASSSRWQGEPSYEQYF. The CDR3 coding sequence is TGTGCCAGCAGCTCCAGGTGGCAGGGCGAACCCTCCTACGAGCAGTACTTC.

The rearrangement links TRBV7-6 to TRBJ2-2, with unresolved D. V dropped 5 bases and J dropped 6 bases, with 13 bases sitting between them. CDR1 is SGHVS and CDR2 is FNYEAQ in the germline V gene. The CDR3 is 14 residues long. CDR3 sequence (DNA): TGTGCCAGCAGCCCCTCCAGCAGCCCCGGGGAGCTGTTTTTT. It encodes CASSPSSSPGELFF. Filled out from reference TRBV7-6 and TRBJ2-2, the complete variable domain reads GAGVSQSPRYKVTKRGQDVALRCDPISGHVSLYWYRQALGQGPEFLTYFNYEAQQDKSGLPNDRFSAERPEGSISTLTIQRTEQRDSAMYRCASSPSSSPGELFFGEGSRLTVL.

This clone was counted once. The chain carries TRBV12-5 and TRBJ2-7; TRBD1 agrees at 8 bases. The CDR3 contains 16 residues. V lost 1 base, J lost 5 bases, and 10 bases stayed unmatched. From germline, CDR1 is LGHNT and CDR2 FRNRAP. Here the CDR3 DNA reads TGTGCTAGTGGTTTGGCATCCGGACAGGGAGAAAACGAGCAGTACTTC. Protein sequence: CASGLASGQGENEQYF.

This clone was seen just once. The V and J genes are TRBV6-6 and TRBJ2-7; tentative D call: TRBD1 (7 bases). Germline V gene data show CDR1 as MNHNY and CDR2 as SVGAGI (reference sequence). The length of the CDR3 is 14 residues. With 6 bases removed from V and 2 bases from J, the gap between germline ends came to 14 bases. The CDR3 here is CASSYGGQTYEQYF. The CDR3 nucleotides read TGTGCCAGCAGCTACGGGGGACAGACCTACGAGCAGTACTTC.

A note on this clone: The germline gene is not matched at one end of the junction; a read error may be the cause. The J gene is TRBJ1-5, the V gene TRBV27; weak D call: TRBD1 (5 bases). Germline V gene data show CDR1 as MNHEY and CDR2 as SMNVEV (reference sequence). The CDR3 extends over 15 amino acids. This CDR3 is CAGSFGGTGNQPQHF. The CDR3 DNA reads TGTGCCGGCAGTTTTGGGGGGACTGGCAATCAGCCCCAGCATTTT.

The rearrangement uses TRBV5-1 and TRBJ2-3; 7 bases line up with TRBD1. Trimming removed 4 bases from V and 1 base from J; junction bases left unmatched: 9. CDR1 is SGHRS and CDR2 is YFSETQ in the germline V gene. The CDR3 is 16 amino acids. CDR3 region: CASSRRSGQGTDTQYF. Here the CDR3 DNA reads TGCGCCAGCAGCCGGCGATCCGGACAGGGCACAGATACGCAGTATTTT.

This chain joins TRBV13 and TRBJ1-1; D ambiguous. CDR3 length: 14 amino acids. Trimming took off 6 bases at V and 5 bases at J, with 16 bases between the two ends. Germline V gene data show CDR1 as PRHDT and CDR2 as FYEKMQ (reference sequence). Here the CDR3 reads CASRVPGIQTEAFF. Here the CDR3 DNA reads TGTGCCAGCAGGGTCCCGGGGATCCAGACTGAAGCTTTCTTT.

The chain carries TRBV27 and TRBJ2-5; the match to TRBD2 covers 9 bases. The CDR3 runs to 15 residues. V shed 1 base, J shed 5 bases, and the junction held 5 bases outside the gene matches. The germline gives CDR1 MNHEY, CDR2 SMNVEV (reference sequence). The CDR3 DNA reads TGTGCCAGCAGTTTATGGGCGGGAGGGCCGGAGACCCAGTACTTC. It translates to CASSLWAGGPETQYF.

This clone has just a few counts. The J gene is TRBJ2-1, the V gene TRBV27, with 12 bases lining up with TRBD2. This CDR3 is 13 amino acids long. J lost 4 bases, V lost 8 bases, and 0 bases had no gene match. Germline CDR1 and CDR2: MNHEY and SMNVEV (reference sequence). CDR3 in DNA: TGTGCCAGCGGACTAGCGGGGTACAATGAGCAGTTCTTC. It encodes CASGLAGYNEQFF.

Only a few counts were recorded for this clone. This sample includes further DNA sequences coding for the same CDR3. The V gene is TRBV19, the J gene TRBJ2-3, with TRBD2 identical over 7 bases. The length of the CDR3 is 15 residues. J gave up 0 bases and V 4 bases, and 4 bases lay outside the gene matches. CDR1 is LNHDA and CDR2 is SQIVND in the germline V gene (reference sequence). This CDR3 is CASSTSGMSTDTQYF. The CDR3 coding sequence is TGTGCCAGTAGTACGAGCGGGATGAGCACAGATACGCAGTATTTT. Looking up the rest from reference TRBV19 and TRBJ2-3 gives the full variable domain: DGGITQSPKYLFRKEGQNVTLSCEQNLNHDAMYWYRQDPGQGLRLIYYSQIVNDFQKGDIAEGYSVSREKKESFPLTVTSAQKNPTAFYLCASSTSGMSTDTQYFGPGTRLTVL.

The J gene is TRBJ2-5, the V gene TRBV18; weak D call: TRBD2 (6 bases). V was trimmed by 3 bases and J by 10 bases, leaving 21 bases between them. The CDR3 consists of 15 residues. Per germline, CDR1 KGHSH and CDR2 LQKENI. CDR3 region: CASSPLDGGFGIQYF. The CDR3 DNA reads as TGTGCCAGCTCACCTCTTGACGGGGGTTTTGGGATCCAGTACTTC.

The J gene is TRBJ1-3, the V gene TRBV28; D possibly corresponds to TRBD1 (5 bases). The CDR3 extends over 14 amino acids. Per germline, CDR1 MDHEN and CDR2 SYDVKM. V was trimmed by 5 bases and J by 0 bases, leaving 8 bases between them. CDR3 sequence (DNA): TGTGCCAGCAGTGGGGGGGACTCTGGAAACACCATATATTTT. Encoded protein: CASSGGDSGNTIYF.

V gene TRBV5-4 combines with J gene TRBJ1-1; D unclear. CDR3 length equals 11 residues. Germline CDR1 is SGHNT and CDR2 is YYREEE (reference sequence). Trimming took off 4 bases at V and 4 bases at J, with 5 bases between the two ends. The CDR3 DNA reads TGTGCCAGCAGCCAGGCCACTGAAGCTTTCTTT. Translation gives CASSQATEAFF.